One sample yielded the 28 T cell receptor beta chains listed below, sequenced in a study of blood T cell repertoires in COVID-19 (TCRdb year 2020). Preparation of the library involved the immunoSEQ multiplex PCR assay. This is the immuneACCESS table as TCRdb keeps it, with only in-frame sequences that have V and J called. A part of the clones is gone; compared with another copy, unresolved V genes explain less than half, and the rest is unexplained. The sample profile shows over 45,000 clones; 65% to 90% of them were found once. Around 3% of the sample rests with the top ten. What was sequenced was peripheral blood. The receptors originated from an elderly woman with acute or convalescent COVID-19.

The chain employs TRBV9 and TRBJ1-1; D unresolved. Germline assignment: CDR1 SGDLS and CDR2 YYNGEE. This CDR3 spans 13 amino acids. Trimming pared 3 bases from V and 1 base from J, leaving 7 bases between. The CDR3 sequence: CASSGAKNTEAFF. CDR3 sequence (DNA): TGTGCCAGCAGCGGAGCAAAGAACACTGAAGCTTTCTTT.

V gene TRBV14 combines with J gene TRBJ1-3; D may be TRBD1 (6 bases). The V gene's germline CDR1 is SGHDN and CDR2 FVKESK. The V end lost 8 bases, the J end lost 2 bases, and 16 bases lay between the germline ends. The CDR3 has 15 amino acids. The CDR3 DNA is TGTGCCAGCCACACAGGGAGAGGGCCTGGAAACACCATATATTTT. Its translation: CASHTGRGPGNTIYF.

The V gene is TRBV6-2 or TRBV6-3, the J gene TRBJ1-2, with 8 bases fitting TRBD1. Germline loops: CDR1 MNHEY, CDR2 SVGEGT. The CDR3 has 13 residues. V gave up 5 bases and J gave up 3 bases; unmatched junction bases: 2. The CDR3 protein is CASSEGQDYGYTF. Here the CDR3 DNA reads TGTGCCAGCAGTGAGGGACAGGACTATGGCTACACCTTC.

The chain has TRBV27 and TRBJ1-2; D might be TRBD1 (6 bases). Germline V lookup: CDR1 MNHEY, CDR2 SMNVEV (reference sequence). With 4 bases removed from V and 0 bases from J, the gap between germline ends came to 9 bases. The CDR3 contains 14 residues. The CDR3 is CASSSGVTNYGYTF. CDR3 nucleotides: TGTGCCAGCAGTTCAGGGGTTACTAACTATGGCTACACCTTC.

J is TRBJ1-1 and V is TRBV30, with a possible D match to TRBD1 (5 bases). Trimming removed 3 bases at V and 0 bases at J, with 17 bases between. Germline CDR1 GTSNPN, CDR2 SVGIG (reference sequence). The CDR3 spans 16 residues. The CDR3 protein is CAWRGDFHHMNTEAFF. The CDR3 DNA reads as TGTGCCTGGAGGGGGGACTTCCACCACATGAACACTGAAGCTTTCTTT.

Concerning this clone itself: Compared with germline, one end of the junction differs, possibly owing to a read error. V usage is TRBV6-1 and J usage is TRBJ1-1; 7 bases agree with TRBD1. The CDR3 is 12 amino acids. Germline V gives CDR1 MNHNS, CDR2 SASEGT. The CDR3 sequence: CASREQGFEAFF. In DNA, the CDR3 is TGTGCCAGCCGTGAACAGGGGTTTGAAGCTTTCTTT.

The rearrangement uses TRBV6-5 and TRBJ2-7; D is unclear. Germline-derived CDR1 and CDR2 are MNHEY and SVGAGI. V lost 6 bases and J 1 base, leaving 4 bases between the germline ends. CDR3 length equals 11 residues. In nucleotides, the CDR3 is TGTGCCAGCAGCGGTTCCTACGAGCAGTACTTC. The encoded protein is CASSGSYEQYF.

The rearrangement uses TRBV9 and TRBJ2-7; D possibly corresponds to TRBD2 (5 bases). Germline V CDR1 and CDR2: SGDLS, YYNGEE. The CDR3 is made up of 14 amino acids. V shed 0 bases and J shed 6 bases, with 13 bases lying between them. The CDR3 nucleotides read TGTGCCAGCAGCGTAGGCGGGTACGGCACCGAGCAGTACTTC. The encoded protein is CASSVGGYGTEQYF. Filled out from reference TRBV9 and TRBJ2-7, the complete variable domain reads DSGVTQTPKHLITATGQRVTLRCSPRSGDLSVYWYQQSLDQGLQFLIQYYNGEERAKGNILERFSAQQFPDLHSELNLSSLELGDSALYFCASSVGGYGTEQYFGPGTRLTVT.

This CDR3 is CASSLNNDQPQHF. The DNA for the CDR3 is TGTGCCAGCAGCTTGAACAATGATCAGCCCCAGCATTTT. The chain links TRBV11-1 to TRBJ1-5; D gene uncertain. The V gene lost 3 bases and the J gene lost 5 bases, with 8 bases spanning the gap. The CDR3 length is 13 residues. Looked up from germline, CDR1 is SGHAT and CDR2 is FQDESV (reference sequence).

V gene TRBV6-4 combines with J gene TRBJ2-3, with TRBD2 matching over 10 bases. This CDR3 spans 15 amino acids. The germline V gene encodes CDR1 MRHNA and CDR2 SNTAGT. Unmatched junction bases numbered 3, after V lost 6 bases and J lost 0 bases. The CDR3 nucleotides read TGTGCCAGCAGGAGAGCGGGGGGGAGCACAGATACGCAGTATTTT. It codes for CASRRAGGSTDTQYF.

This chain links TRBV5-1 with TRBJ2-7; D perhaps matches TRBD1 (5 bases). The CDR3 runs 15 residues. The germline V and J ends were trimmed by 2 bases and 2 bases, with 14 bases remaining between them. Germline V gives CDR1 SGHRS, CDR2 YFSETQ. CDR3 coding DNA: TGCGCCAGCAGCTTTTCCAGGGCTTTCACCTACGAGCAGTACTTC. Amino acid sequence: CASSFSRAFTYEQYF.

The rearrangement joins TRBV6-5 to TRBJ1-2; D is possibly TRBD1 (5 bases). Germline CDR1 reads MNHEY; CDR2 reads SVGAGI. This CDR3 is 15 amino acids long. Trimming removed 7 bases at V and 3 bases at J, with 18 bases between. DNA for the CDR3: TGTGCCAGCATCTCTAGGAGGGGAGGGTACTATGGCTACACCTTC. It encodes CASISRRGGYYGYTF.

CDR3 nucleotides: TGTGCCAGTAGTGGGGTGCAAGGGGGCTATGGCTACACCTTC. Translation gives CASSGVQGGYGYTF. The J gene is TRBJ1-2, the V gene TRBV19; tentative D call: TRBD1 (6 bases). The CDR3 length is 14 residues. V gave up 5 bases and J gave up 4 bases, with 14 bases separating them. The germline V gene encodes CDR1 LNHDA and CDR2 SQIVND (reference sequence).

The chain links TRBV7-9 to TRBJ1-4; D call uncertain. Looked up from germline, CDR1 is SEHNR and CDR2 is FQNEAQ (reference sequence). V gave up 5 bases and J gave up 5 bases, with 15 bases separating them. The CDR3 spans 15 residues. Here the CDR3 reads CASSPPGFWNEKLFF. CDR3 bases: TGTGCCAGCAGCCCCCCGGGATTCTGGAATGAAAAACTGTTTTTT.

As to this clone: This CDR3 is also generated by other DNA sequences in the sample. Here the CDR3 reads CASSLGTGNGYTF. The CDR3 DNA follows: TGTGCCAGCAGCTTGGGGACAGGGAATGGCTACACCTTC. This chain connects TRBV7-2 to TRBJ1-2; 9 nucleotides line up with TRBD1. In germline, CDR1 is SGHTA, CDR2 FQGNSA. The CDR3 is 13 amino acids. V was clipped by 3 bases and J by 6 bases; unmatched bases: 2.

This chain connects TRBV18 to TRBJ1-1; no clear D gene. CDR1 is KGHSH and CDR2 is LQKENI in the germline V gene. The CDR3 runs 14 residues. Between the trimmed V and J ends, which lost 3 bases and 2 bases, there was a span of 10 bases. The CDR3 protein is CASSPSQTNTEAFF. The CDR3 bases are TGTGCCAGCTCACCCTCGCAGACTAACACTGAAGCTTTCTTT.

The chain joins TRBV30 to TRBJ1-4; D may be TRBD1 (6 bases). The CDR3 sequence is 14 residues long. Germline V gene lookup returns CDR1 GTSNPN and CDR2 SVGIG (reference sequence). V lost 4 bases, J lost 7 bases, and 16 bases lay in between. The DNA for the CDR3 is TGTGCCTGGACTGGGGGCCCTTACGCTGAAAAACTGTTTTTT. Encoded protein: CAWTGGPYAEKLFF.

This chain connects TRBV9 to TRBJ2-2; no reliable D call. CDR3 length: 15 amino acids. Germline-derived CDR1 and CDR2 are SGDLS and YYNGEE. Trimming cost V 2 bases and J 4 bases, with 12 bases left between them. The CDR3 is CASSVTLSGTGELFF. In nucleotides, the CDR3 is TGTGCCAGCAGCGTGACCCTCTCGGGCACCGGGGAGCTGTTTTTT.

This chain links TRBV2 with TRBJ1-4; D unresolved. From germline, CDR1 is SNHLY and CDR2 FYNNEI. The CDR3 is 13 residues long. Trimming cost V 8 bases and J 4 bases, with 11 bases left between them. For the CDR3, the DNA is TGTGCCAGCCGCGAGCAAATTAATGAAAAACTGTTTTTT. It specifies CASREQINEKLFF.

The J gene is TRBJ1-5, the V gene TRBV7-2, with 7 bases identical to TRBD1. There are 14 residues in the CDR3. The germline CDR1 and CDR2 sequences are SGHTA and FQGNSA. V shed 5 bases, J shed 3 bases, and the junction held 4 bases outside the gene matches. The CDR3 here is CASSNTGDNQPQHF. In DNA, the CDR3 is TGTGCCAGCAGCAATACAGGGGACAATCAGCCCCAGCATTTT.

The V call is TRBV5-5, the J call TRBJ1-4, with 9 bases that match TRBD1. The germline CDR1 and CDR2 sequences are SGHKS and YYEKEE (reference sequence). Trimming at V came to 2 bases and at J to 8 bases, leaving 4 bases not matched to a gene. The CDR3 contains 14 residues. DNA for the CDR3: TGTGCCAGCAGCTTACAGGGGGCAGGGGAAAAACTGTTTTTT. Residues: CASSLQGAGEKLFF.

The chain recombines TRBV30 with TRBJ1-1; 7 bases are shared with TRBD1. The CDR3 spans 13 residues. With 4 bases clipped from V and 4 bases from J, the junction kept 6 bases outside the gene matches. CDR1 is GTSNPN and CDR2 is SVGIG in the germline V gene (reference sequence). CDR3 residues: CAWTQGGTTEAFF. The DNA for the CDR3 is TGTGCCTGGACCCAGGGGGGAACCACTGAAGCTTTCTTT. The whole variable domain, filled in from reference TRBV30 and TRBJ1-1, reads SQTIHQWPATLVQPVGSPLSLECTVEGTSNPNLYWYRQAAGRGLQLLFYSVGIGQISSEVPQNLSASRPQDRQFILSSKKLLLSDSGFYLCAWTQGGTTEAFFGQGTRLTVV.

V and J are TRBV19 and TRBJ1-4; 7 bases are a match to TRBD1. The germline V gene has CDR1 LNHDA and CDR2 SQIVND (reference sequence). With 3 bases clipped from V and 0 bases from J, the junction kept 1 base outside the gene matches. CDR3 length: 15 residues. The DNA for the CDR3 is TGTGCCAGTAGTATTCAGGGGGCAACTAATGAAAAACTGTTTTTT. Protein product: CASSIQGATNEKLFF.

The rearrangement uses TRBV7-6 and TRBJ2-7; D uncertain. The V gene's germline CDR1 is SGHVS and CDR2 FNYEAQ. V was pared by 5 bases and J by 3 bases, with 5 bases between. This CDR3 has 11 residues. DNA of the CDR3: TGTGCCAGCAGCGCAGACTACGAGCAGTACTTC. Its protein is CASSADYEQYF.

J is TRBJ1-6 and V is TRBV27; no clear D gene. The germline V gene has CDR1 MNHEY and CDR2 SMNVEV (reference sequence). The CDR3 length is 14 residues. Trimming pared 5 bases from V and 9 bases from J, leaving 14 bases between. This CDR3 is CASSGRVGISPLHF. For the CDR3, the DNA is TGTGCCAGCAGTGGGCGAGTGGGTATTTCACCCCTCCACTTT.

The sample holds a few counts of this clone. The chain uses TRBV12-3 or TRBV12-4 and TRBJ2-1; TRBD2 matches 7 bases. Trimming cost V 7 bases and J 10 bases; bases outside gene matches: 7. The CDR3 length is 12 residues. The CDR3 DNA is TGTGCCAGCAATCCCGGGGGGTGGGAGCAGTTCTTC. Its translation: CASNPGGWEQFF.

The chain combines TRBV2 with TRBJ1-1; TRBD1 is a possible D gene (5 bases). The CDR3 has 13 residues. The V gene lost 6 bases and the J gene lost 2 bases, with 10 bases spanning the gap. Germline-derived CDR1 and CDR2 are SNHLY and FYNNEI. CDR3 protein: CASRVTENTEAFF. CDR3 DNA sequence: TGTGCCAGCAGAGTGACAGAAAACACTGAAGCTTTCTTT.

The chain recombines TRBV20-1 with TRBJ2-5; D not resolved. The ends were cut back, 0 bases at V and 6 bases at J, with 5 bases in the middle. CDR3 size: 11 residues. Germline CDR1 is DFQATT and CDR2 is SNEGSKA (reference sequence). DNA for the CDR3: TGCAGTGCTAGAGATCAAAAGACCCAGTACTTC. It codes for CSARDQKTQYF.